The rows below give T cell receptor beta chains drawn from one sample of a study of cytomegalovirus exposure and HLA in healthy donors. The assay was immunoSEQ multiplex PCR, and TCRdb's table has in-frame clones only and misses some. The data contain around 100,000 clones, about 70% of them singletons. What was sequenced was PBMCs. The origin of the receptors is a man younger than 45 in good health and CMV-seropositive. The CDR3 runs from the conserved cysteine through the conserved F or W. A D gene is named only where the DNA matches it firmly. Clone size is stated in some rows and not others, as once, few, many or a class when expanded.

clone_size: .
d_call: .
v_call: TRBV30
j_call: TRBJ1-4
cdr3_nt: TGTGCCTGGAGCGCGGGTGTACAGTCAAATGAAAAACTGTTTTTT
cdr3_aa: CAWSAGVQSNEKLFF

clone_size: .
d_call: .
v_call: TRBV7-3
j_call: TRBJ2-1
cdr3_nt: TGTGCCAGCAGCTTGGGGATGCGACAGATGCACTACAATGAGCAGTTCTTC
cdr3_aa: CASSLGMRQMHYNEQFF

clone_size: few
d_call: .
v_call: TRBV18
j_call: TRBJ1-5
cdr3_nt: TGTGCCAGCTCAAAAGAGACAGGAGAGAATCAGCCCCAGCATTTT
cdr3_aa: CASSKETGENQPQHF

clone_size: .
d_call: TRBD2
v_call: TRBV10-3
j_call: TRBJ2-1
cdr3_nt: TGTGCCATCAGTGGCCAGACTAGCGGGGGCTCCTACAATGAGCAGTTCTTC
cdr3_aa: CAISGQTSGGSYNEQFF

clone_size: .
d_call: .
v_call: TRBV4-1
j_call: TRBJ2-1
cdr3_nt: TGCGCCAGCAGTCAGAACTTCCAGGGTTTCAATGAGCAGTTCTTC
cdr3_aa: CASSQNFQGFNEQFF

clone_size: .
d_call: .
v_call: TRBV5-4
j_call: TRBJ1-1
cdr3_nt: TGTGCCAGCAGCTTATGGGCCAACACTGAAGCTTTCTTT
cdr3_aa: CASSLWANTEAFF

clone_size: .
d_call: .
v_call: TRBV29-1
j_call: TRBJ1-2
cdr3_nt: TGCAGCGCCCAGGGGTCCTATGGCTACACCTTC
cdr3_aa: CSAQGSYGYTF

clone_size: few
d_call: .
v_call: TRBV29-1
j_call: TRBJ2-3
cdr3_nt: TGCAGCGTGGAGGGGTTCACAGATACGCAGTATTTT
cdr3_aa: CSVEGFTDTQYF

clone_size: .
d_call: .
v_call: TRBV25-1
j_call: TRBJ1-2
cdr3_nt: TGTGCCAGCAGTCCCTCGAACTATGGCTACACCTTC
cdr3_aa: CASSPSNYGYTF

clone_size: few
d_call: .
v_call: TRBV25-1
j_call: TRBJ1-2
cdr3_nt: TGTGCCAGCAGTGTGACAGGCGCTCAGGGCTATGGCTACACCTTC
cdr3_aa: CASSVTGAQGYGYTF

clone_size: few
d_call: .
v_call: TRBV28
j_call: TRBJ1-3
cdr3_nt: TGTGCCAGCAGCAACCGACGGCGGGACCCCATCTCCACTGGAAACACCATATATTTT
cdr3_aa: CASSNRRRDPISTGNTIYF